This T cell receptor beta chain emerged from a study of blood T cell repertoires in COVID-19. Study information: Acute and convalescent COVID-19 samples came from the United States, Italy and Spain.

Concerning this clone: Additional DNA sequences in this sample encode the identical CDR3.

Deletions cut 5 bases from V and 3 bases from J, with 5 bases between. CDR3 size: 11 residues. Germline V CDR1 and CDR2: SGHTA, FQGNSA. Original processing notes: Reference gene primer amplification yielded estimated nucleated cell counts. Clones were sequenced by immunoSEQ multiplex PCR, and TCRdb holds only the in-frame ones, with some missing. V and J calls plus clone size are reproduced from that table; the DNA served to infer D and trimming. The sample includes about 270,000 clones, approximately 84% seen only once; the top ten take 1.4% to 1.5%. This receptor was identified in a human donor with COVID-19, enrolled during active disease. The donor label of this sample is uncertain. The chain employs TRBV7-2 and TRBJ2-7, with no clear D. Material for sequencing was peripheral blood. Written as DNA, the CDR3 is TGTGCCAGCAGCCCCCTCTACGAGCAGTACTTC. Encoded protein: CASSPLYEQYF.